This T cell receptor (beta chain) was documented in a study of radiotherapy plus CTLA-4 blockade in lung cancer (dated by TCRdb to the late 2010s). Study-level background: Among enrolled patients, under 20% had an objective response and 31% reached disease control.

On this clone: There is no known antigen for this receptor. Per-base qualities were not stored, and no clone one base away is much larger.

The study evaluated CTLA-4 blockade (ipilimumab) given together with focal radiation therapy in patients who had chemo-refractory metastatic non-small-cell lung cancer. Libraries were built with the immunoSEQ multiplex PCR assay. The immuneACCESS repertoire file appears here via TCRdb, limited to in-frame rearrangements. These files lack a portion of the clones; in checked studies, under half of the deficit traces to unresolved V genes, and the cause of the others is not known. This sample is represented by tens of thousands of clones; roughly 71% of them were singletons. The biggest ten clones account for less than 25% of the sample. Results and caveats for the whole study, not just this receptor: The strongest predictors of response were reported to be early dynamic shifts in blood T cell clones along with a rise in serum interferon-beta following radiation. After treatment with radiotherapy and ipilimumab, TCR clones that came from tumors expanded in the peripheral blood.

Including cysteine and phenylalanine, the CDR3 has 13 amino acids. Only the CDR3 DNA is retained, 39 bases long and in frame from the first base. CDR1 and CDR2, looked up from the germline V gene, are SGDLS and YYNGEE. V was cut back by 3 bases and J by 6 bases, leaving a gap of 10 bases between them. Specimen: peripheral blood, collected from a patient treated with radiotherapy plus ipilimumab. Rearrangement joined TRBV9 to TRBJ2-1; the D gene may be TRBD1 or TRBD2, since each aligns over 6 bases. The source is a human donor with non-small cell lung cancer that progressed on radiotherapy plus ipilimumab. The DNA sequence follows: TGTGCCAGCAGCGAAGGGGGGAGCAATGAGCAGTTCTTC. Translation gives CASSEGGSNEQFF.